The 7 T cell receptor beta chains below come from one sample, sequenced in a study of T cells in Graves' hyperthyroidism and ophthalmopathy (dated by TCRdb to 2018 to 2020). The library was built by means of multiplex PCR. Reads for this sample came from an Illumina HiSeq 2000. Amplification of TCR beta CDR3 regions was carried out from RNA transcripts. A first-round RT-PCR of the TCR CDR3 used the HTBI primer set with the Qiagen OneStep RT-PCR kit. TCRdb redid the processing of the public reads, applying fastp at Q25 and MiXCR, and retained in-frame beta chains. All rows with the same CDR3 protein become a single entry with the most common DNA and genes. In this sample the table shows about 590,000 distinct CDR3 sequences, around 14% of which occur a single time. The ten largest make up around 7% of the sample. The specimen was blood. The receptors originated from a woman in her late teens or twenties with Graves' ophthalmopathy.

In this sample, this clonotype turned up many times. The J gene is TRBJ2-7, the V gene TRBV28, with 7 positions matching TRBD2. Trimming took 2 bases from V and 6 from J; bases not matched to a gene: 10. Germline CDR1 MDHEN, CDR2 SYDVKM. The CDR3 extends over 15 amino acids. CDR3 sequence (DNA): TGTGCCAGCAGTTTACGGGGACTACTGAATCTCGAGCAGTACTTC. Its protein product is CASSLRGLLNLEQYF.

The V gene is TRBV5-6, the J gene TRBJ1-1, with D uncertain. From germline, CDR1 is SGHDT and CDR2 YYEEEE. Trimming took 2 bases from V and 8 from J, leaving 13 bases between them. The CDR3 loop spans 13 amino acids. DNA of the CDR3: TGTGCCAGCAGCTTAGGGCCTAGAAACGAAGCTTTCTTT. Translation gives CASSLGPRNEAFF.

In this sample, this clonotype turned up many times. The genes are TRBV28 and TRBJ2-3; 11 bases map to TRBD2. CDR3 length: 16 residues. Germline loops: CDR1 MDHEN, CDR2 SYDVKM. V shed 3 bases and J 5 bases; nucleotides not matched to a gene: 7. CDR3 loop: CASSLSTSGKEDTQYF. DNA of the CDR3: TGTGCCAGCAGTTTGTCGACTAGCGGGAAGGAAGATACGCAGTATTTT.

The sample holds a few counts of this clonotype. The gene calls are TRBV9 and TRBJ1-2; perhaps TRBD1 as D (5 bases). Germline V CDR1 and CDR2: SGDLS, YYNGEE. Trimming cost V 0 bases and J 2 bases, with 11 bases left between them. This CDR3 is 15 amino acids long. The CDR3 coding sequence is TGTGCCAGCAGCGTAGAATTGACAGCCAACTATGGCTACACCTTC. Translated, it gives CASSVELTANYGYTF.

This clonotype was observed many times. The chain joins TRBV20-1 to TRBJ1-5, with TRBD1 identical over 11 bases. J lost 11 bases, V lost 4 bases, and 10 bases had no gene match. Germline V lookup: CDR1 DFQATT, CDR2 SNEGSKA (reference sequence). The CDR3 totals 14 residues. CDR3 nucleotide sequence: TGCAGTGCTACCACCGGGACAGGGGGGCAGGCCCAGCATTTT. Its translation: CSATTGTGGQAQHF.

This clonotype came up a few times. The junction departs from germline at one end; a sequencing error may be responsible. The CDR3 coding sequence is TGTGCCAGCAGCGCCGGGACTCATGAGCAGCTCTTC. Its translation is CASSAGTHEQLF. The chain combines TRBV11-2 with TRBJ2-1; possibly TRBD2 for D (6 bases). In germline, CDR1 is SGHAT, CDR2 FQNNGV. The CDR3 runs 12 residues. The full variable domain, in which reference TRBV11-2 and TRBJ2-1 provide the parts outside the CDR3, is EAGVAQSPRYKIIEKRQSVAFWCNPISGHATLYWYQQILGQGPKLLIQFQNNGVVDDSQLPKDRFSAERLKGVDSTLKIQPAKLEDSAVYLCASSAGTHEQLFGPGTRLTVL.

This clonotype was counted a few times. The rearrangement joins TRBV11-2 to TRBJ1-2; weak D call: TRBD1 (5 bases). The CDR3 has 14 residues. Trimming removed 5 bases from V and 4 bases from J, with 14 bases in between. The V gene's germline CDR1 is SGHAT and CDR2 FQNNGV. CDR3 sequence (DNA): TGTGCCAGCAGCGCCCCGGGACGGCTCTATGGCTACACCTTC. Translated: CASSAPGRLYGYTF.